Listed below are T cell receptor beta chains from one sample, sequenced in a study of blood T cell repertoires in COVID-19. The protocol was immunoSEQ multiplex PCR, while the TCRdb copy is restricted to in-frame clones and leaves out a portion. The table has just over 150,000 clones, around 85% seen once. The sequencing input was peripheral blood. Source of these receptors: a human donor with acute or convalescent COVID-19. The donor label of this sample is uncertain. The CDR3 runs from the conserved cysteine through the conserved F or W.

v_call: TRBV6-2/TRBV6-3; j_call: TRBJ1-1; cdr3_aa: CASSGSRDTMNTEAFF
v_call: TRBV18; j_call: TRBJ2-1; cdr3_aa: CASSLTWDSRYNEQFF
v_call: TRBV5-4; j_call: TRBJ2-7; cdr3_aa: CASSSDRGLFYEQYF
v_call: TRBV4-3; j_call: TRBJ2-5; cdr3_aa: CASSQSGTSGGARETQYF
v_call: TRBV19; j_call: TRBJ2-7; cdr3_aa: CASSIAGGEYEQYF
v_call: TRBV28; j_call: TRBJ2-5; cdr3_aa: CASSLGELRTARGSETQYF
v_call: TRBV2; j_call: TRBJ1-5; cdr3_aa: CASSEALIDQPQHF
v_call: TRBV5-6; j_call: TRBJ2-5; cdr3_aa: CASSFGDRNGETQYF
v_call: TRBV6-5; j_call: TRBJ1-1; cdr3_aa: CASSSQAPRPFF
v_call: TRBV12-3/TRBV12-4; j_call: TRBJ1-2; cdr3_aa: CASSRQVNGYTF
v_call: TRBV30; j_call: TRBJ1-3; cdr3_aa: CAWSPLRSGNTIYF
v_call: TRBV27; j_call: TRBJ1-2; cdr3_aa: CASSLLRGDYGYTF
v_call: TRBV6-6; j_call: TRBJ1-6; cdr3_aa: CASIHQRDTHNSPLHF
v_call: TRBV28; j_call: TRBJ1-2; cdr3_aa: CASSLGAYGYTF
v_call: TRBV19; j_call: TRBJ1-1; cdr3_aa: CASANGGTGRTEAFF
v_call: TRBV5-1; j_call: TRBJ2-7; cdr3_aa: CASSFHRDREGEQYF
v_call: TRBV3-1/TRBV3-2; j_call: TRBJ1-2; cdr3_aa: CASSQDRTGKSHRYGYTF
v_call: TRBV30; j_call: TRBJ2-2; cdr3_aa: CAWTGQGPWGNTGELFF
v_call: TRBV19; j_call: TRBJ1-2; cdr3_aa: CASSIGTGGSINYGYTF
v_call: TRBV19; j_call: TRBJ1-5; cdr3_aa: CASRGTGGANQPQHF
v_call: TRBV7-2; j_call: TRBJ2-1; cdr3_aa: CASSFSPPSGGVYNEQFF
v_call: TRBV18; j_call: TRBJ1-2; cdr3_aa: CASSPLEAGTF
v_call: TRBV28; j_call: TRBJ2-1; cdr3_aa: CASSLHHVTGMWINEQFF
v_call: TRBV15; j_call: TRBJ1-5; cdr3_aa: CATSTRTGGTQPQHF
v_call: TRBV20-1; j_call: TRBJ1-5; cdr3_aa: CSASARYSNQPQHF
v_call: TRBV10-1; j_call: TRBJ2-7; cdr3_aa: CAAPGVSYEQYF
v_call: TRBV9; j_call: TRBJ1-3; cdr3_aa: CASSVGGGGNTIYF
v_call: TRBV19; j_call: TRBJ1-5; cdr3_aa: CASRLQGNQPQHF
v_call: TRBV7-9; j_call: TRBJ1-1; cdr3_aa: CASNAGFFETEAFF
v_call: TRBV10-3; j_call: TRBJ1-5; cdr3_aa: CAISESKQSGNQPQHF
v_call: TRBV5-8; j_call: TRBJ1-1; cdr3_aa: CASSPGQVPTEAFF
v_call: TRBV6-4; j_call: TRBJ2-3; cdr3_aa: CASSLTGDTDTQYF
v_call: TRBV7-3; j_call: TRBJ2-2; cdr3_aa: CASSRQGGNTGELFF
v_call: TRBV3-1/TRBV3-2; j_call: TRBJ1-5; cdr3_aa: CASSQAGNQPQHF
v_call: TRBV29-1; j_call: TRBJ1-3; cdr3_aa: CSVLTPGLSGNTIYF
v_call: TRBV4-2; j_call: TRBJ1-5; cdr3_aa: CASSQPTPGQGSQPQHF
v_call: TRBV28; j_call: TRBJ2-7; cdr3_aa: CASRTGGSYEQYF
v_call: TRBV18; j_call: TRBJ1-1; cdr3_aa: CASSFGQGRRDTEAFF
v_call: TRBV10-3; j_call: TRBJ2-5; cdr3_aa: CAISGSRGRETQYF
v_call: TRBV6-1; j_call: TRBJ1-2; cdr3_aa: CASTSGTGVNYGYTF
v_call: TRBV7-2; j_call: TRBJ1-2; cdr3_aa: CASSPTGGEGYTF
v_call: TRBV19; j_call: TRBJ1-3; cdr3_aa: CASRLASSQINTIYF
v_call: TRBV13; j_call: TRBJ1-3; cdr3_aa: CASSLYRGSSGNTIYF
v_call: TRBV18; j_call: TRBJ1-1; cdr3_aa: CASSLSGQKNTEAFF
v_call: TRBV5-1; j_call: TRBJ2-2; cdr3_aa: CASSLAWRGGSTGELFF
v_call: TRBV18; j_call: TRBJ1-4; cdr3_aa: CASSPQGAGEKLFF
v_call: TRBV6-5; j_call: TRBJ1-1; cdr3_aa: CASTRQDDTEAFF
v_call: TRBV19; j_call: TRBJ2-5; cdr3_aa: CASSRASLGLPGGGQETQYF
v_call: TRBV9; j_call: TRBJ2-7; cdr3_aa: CASSVEASGGYEQYF
v_call: TRBV6-5; j_call: TRBJ1-5; cdr3_aa: CASSLTGDQPQHF
v_call: TRBV9; j_call: TRBJ2-2; cdr3_aa: CASSIGTNQVTGELFF
v_call: TRBV2; j_call: TRBJ2-6; cdr3_aa: CASSYPGGLPGANVLTF
v_call: TRBV30; j_call: TRBJ2-5; cdr3_aa: CAWRPGGPEETQYF
v_call: TRBV7-9; j_call: TRBJ1-5; cdr3_aa: CASSPGTANQPQHF
v_call: TRBV6-1; j_call: TRBJ1-2; cdr3_aa: CASSDTDRNRHGYTF
v_call: TRBV20-1; j_call: TRBJ1-5; cdr3_aa: CSASRGGEPQHF
v_call: TRBV6-4; j_call: TRBJ2-6; cdr3_aa: CASSEQGVPGSGANVLTF